The 9 T cell receptor beta chains reported below all come from one sample, sequenced in a study of shared clonotypes between healthy human individuals. Repertoires were generated with immunoSEQ multiplex PCR, while TCRdb's copy carries only in-frame clones and drops some. Of hundreds of thousands of clones listed, more than 70% are singletons. Sequences were obtained from memory CD4+ T cells sorted from blood. Subset here: CD45RA-negative fraction. The receptors derive from a woman between 25 and 40 years old in good health.

The gene calls are TRBV7-8 and TRBJ2-7; 10 positions match TRBD2. The V and J ends lost 1 base and 5 bases, in that order; junction bases with no gene match: 14. There are 18 residues in the CDR3. Germline loops: CDR1 SGHVS, CDR2 FQNEAQ. The CDR3 nucleotides read TGTGCCAGCAGCTTAGTCCCTAGGCGGTCTAGCGGGAGTCACGAGCAGTACTTC. It encodes CASSLVPRRSSGSHEQYF.

V usage is TRBV6-1 and J usage is TRBJ2-5; D gene unclear. Germline CDR1 is MNHNS and CDR2 is SASEGT. V was clipped by 1 base and J by 3 bases, with 6 bases between them. This CDR3 comprises 13 residues. The DNA for the CDR3 is TGTGCCAGCAGTGAAGGTGTAGAAGAGACCCAGTACTTC. This encodes CASSEGVEETQYF.

This clone was picked up one time. The V gene is TRBV28, the J gene TRBJ2-1, with D possibly TRBD1 on 6 matching bases. The CDR3 is made up of 17 amino acids. CDR1 is MDHEN and CDR2 is SYDVKM in the germline V gene. V lost 3 bases, J lost 4 bases, and 19 bases lay in between. CDR3 in DNA: TGTGCCAGCAGTTTGGAAACAGGGTGGAAACTATACAATGAGCAGTTCTTC. This codes for CASSLETGWKLYNEQFF.

This chain connects TRBV25-1 to TRBJ2-7, with TRBD1 matching 9 bases. The V and J ends lost 5 bases and 1 base, in that order; junction bases with no gene match: 9. Germline assignment: CDR1 MGHDK and CDR2 SYGVNS. The CDR3 length is 16 residues. The CDR3 DNA reads as TGTGCCAGCAGTCCGACGGACAGGGGTTCTTCCTACGAGCAGTACTTC. The encoded protein is CASSPTDRGSSYEQYF.

This chain joins TRBV30 and TRBJ2-1; 12 nucleotides line up with TRBD2. Looked up from germline, CDR1 is GTSNPN and CDR2 is SVGIG (reference sequence). V was clipped by 0 bases and J by 8 bases; unmatched bases: 8. This CDR3 region has 16 residues. Here the CDR3 DNA reads TGTGCCTGGAGTGTTTTCGGGACTAGCGGGTTCGATGAGCAGTTCTTC. The encoded protein is CAWSVFGTSGFDEQFF.

The CDR3 sequence: CASSLRLAGGLDTQYF. The CDR3 region has the DNA TGCGCCAGCAGCCTACGACTAGCGGGAGGCCTCGATACGCAGTATTTT. This chain links TRBV4-1 with TRBJ2-3, with 13 bases identical to TRBD2. Germline loops: CDR1 MGHRA, CDR2 YSYEKL. V lost 4 bases and J lost 6; bases outside the gene matches: 7. The CDR3 runs 16 residues.

The J gene is TRBJ2-7, the V gene TRBV4-1; possibly TRBD1 for D (5 bases). Germline CDR1 MGHRA, CDR2 YSYEKL. This CDR3 region has 16 residues. V was clipped by 0 bases and J by 3 bases, with 15 bases between them. CDR3 in amino acids: CASSQDLGPGLYEQYF. The DNA of the CDR3 is TGCGCCAGCAGCCAAGATCTGGGTCCAGGGCTCTACGAGCAGTACTTC.

V is TRBV5-3 and J is TRBJ1-3; D possibly corresponds to TRBD1 (6 bases). TRBV5-3 qualifies as an ORF whose function is uncertain. Between the trimmed V and J ends, which lost 0 bases and 0 bases, there was a span of 16 bases. The CDR3 spans 18 residues. CDR3: CARSLAVGWTASGNTIYF. CDR3 coding DNA: TGTGCCAGAAGCTTGGCGGTAGGTTGGACAGCCTCTGGAAACACCATATATTTT.

The genes are TRBV11-2 and TRBJ1-2; 7 bases are a match to TRBD1. This CDR3 has 13 residues. The J segment lost 8 bases and the V segment lost 8 bases, leaving 11 bases of the junction unmatched. From germline, CDR1 is SGHAT and CDR2 FQNNGV. CDR3 protein: CASGDRVGNGYTF. The CDR3, as DNA: TGTGCCAGCGGTGACAGGGTTGGTAACGGCTACACCTTC.